Sequencing of this T cell receptor beta chain was carried out in a study of CD8 T cells in Susac syndrome. Between the trimmed V and J ends, which lost 0 bases and 7 bases, there was a span of 11 bases. The CDR3 has 15 amino acids. The germline V gene has CDR1 SGHRS and CDR2 YFSETQ. Roughly 0.45 to 1 ug RNA was reverse transcribed with random hexamers. TCRdb re-called the immunoSEQ multiplex PCR reads through MiXCR, storing one row per CDR3 protein. The table has 150,000 to 200,000 distinct CDR3 sequences, 93% seen once. The multiple sclerosis controls consisted of treatment-naive patients with relapsing-remitting disease, either stable or active.

Sequences were obtained from CD4+ T cells from PBMCs. This sequence originates from a human donor with multiple sclerosis. The gene calls are TRBV5-1 and TRBJ1-6; D perhaps matches TRBD1 (5 bases). Here the CDR3 reads CASSLDQGNNSPLHF. The CDR3 DNA follows: TGCGCCAGCAGCTTGGACCAGGGCAACAATTCACCCCTCCACTTT.